This T cell receptor beta chain was found in a study of blood T cell repertoires in COVID-19. About the study: COVID-19 samples collected from the United States, Italy and Spain covered acute and convalescent phases. PBMCs, B-cell-depleted T cells, or T cells provided the cDNA or gDNA that made up the material.

V was pared by 3 bases and J by 0 bases, with 7 bases between. Germline V gene sequence: CDR1 LNHDA, CDR2 SQIVND (reference sequence). The CDR3 has 14 amino acids. How the authors handled the data: The authors estimated nucleated cell counts from reference gene primer amplification. The assay was immunoSEQ multiplex PCR, and TCRdb's table has in-frame clones only and misses some. For V, J and clone size, that table is used; D and trimming come from the DNA. The sample includes about 36,000 clones, 75% to 85% of them seen just once. The rearrangement links TRBV19 to TRBJ2-3, with unresolved D. Sequences were obtained from peripheral blood. The clonotype comes from a human donor in a cohort sampled during active or convalescent COVID-19. The donor label of this sample is uncertain. The CDR3 reads CASSIQTSTDTQYF. CDR3 bases: TGTGCCAGTAGTATCCAGACTAGCACAGATACGCAGTATTTT.